This TCR beta chain was found in a study of beta chain features in type 1 diabetes. The study's findings and limits: Patients and controls would be equally affected if PCR favored shorter templates. A pattern of fewer insertions and more deletions at VDJ junctions was seen in type 1 diabetes patients.

Notes on this clone: Its antigen is not known.

The investigators reverse transcribed all of the isolated RNA, so they sequenced expressed TCRB transcripts. Assay: immunoSEQ multiplex PCR; the TCRdb copy retains only in-frame clones and omits some. The sample holds hundreds of thousands of clones, roughly 15% seen once. The CDR3 is 14 residues long. The V gene's germline CDR1 is SGHDN and CDR2 FVKESK. Trimming shortened V by 4 bases and J by 7 bases, and 16 bases separated the two germline ends. The clonotype was recovered from a man younger than 30 in good health. The V and J genes are TRBV14 and TRBJ1-2; D remains ambiguous. Sample: naive CD4+ T cells from blood. Written as DNA, the CDR3 is TGTGCCAGCAGCCGCTCTAGGCCCGGGAGTGGCTACACCTTC. It encodes CASSRSRPGSGYTF.